The 21 T cell receptor beta chains below were found in one sample sequenced in a study of metastatic and nonmetastatic thyroid tumors. There were no patients who had received any treatment before thyroid surgery. TCRdb reprocessed the PCR reads via MiXCR. Of 22,000 or so clones in the sample, 20% to 25% were seen once. Sample: tumor tissue. These TCRs come from a female donor with papillary thyroid cancer or a benign thyroid nodule (not recorded which). Some clones in this sample may be carry-over from other donors' samples.

This clone was counted many times. V gene TRBV5-1 combines with J gene TRBJ1-1; a weak D match, TRBD1 (6 bases). Trimming removed 3 bases from V and 9 bases from J, with 21 bases in between. Germline V lookup: CDR1 SGHRS, CDR2 YFSETQ. CDR3 length: 15 amino acids. CDR3 loop: CASSSEDRQTSKAFF. In DNA, the CDR3 is TGCGCCAGCAGCTCTGAAGACAGGCAGACTTCAAAAGCTTTCTTT.

This clone was counted ten times or more. In DNA, the CDR3 is TGTGCCAGCAGTTTTACTTCTTCGCCGGGGACGAACACCGGGGAGCTGTTTTTT. It translates to CASSFTSSPGTNTGELFF. The rearrangement links TRBV28 to TRBJ2-2, with a tentative D call TRBD2 (5 bases). CDR3 length: 18 residues. V was clipped by 3 bases and J by 0 bases, with 17 bases between them. The germline CDR1 and CDR2 sequences are MDHEN and SYDVKM.

J is TRBJ1-6 and V is TRBV3-1, with D maybe TRBD1 (5 bases). The length of the CDR3 is 15 residues. V was trimmed by 3 bases and J by 7 bases, leaving 13 bases between them. Germline assignment: CDR1 LGHDT and CDR2 YNNKEL (reference sequence). The DNA of the CDR3 is TGTGCCAGCAGCCAGGGGGGGAAGAAAAATTCACCCCTCCACTTT. Translating gives CASSQGGKKNSPLHF.

This clone was observed many times. The CDR3 region has the DNA TGTGCCAGCAGCTTAGGGCATAATTCACCCCTCCACTTT. Its translation: CASSLGHNSPLHF. The rearrangement links TRBV11-2 to TRBJ1-6, with no clear D. Germline V lookup: CDR1 SGHAT, CDR2 FQNNGV. This CDR3 is 13 amino acids long. V shed 1 base and J shed 5 bases, with 3 bases lying between them.

The chain combines TRBV24-1 with TRBJ1-2; 9 bases match TRBD1. V lost 10 bases, J lost 6 bases, and 5 bases stayed unmatched. Germline loops: CDR1 KGHDR, CDR2 SFDVKD. The CDR3 sequence is 12 residues long. CDR3 sequence (DNA): TGTGCCACGGGACAGGGCCGGGATGGCTACACCTTC. It is translated as CATGQGRDGYTF.

As for this clone: One junction end does not reproduce the germline sequence, and a read error may be involved. The V call is TRBV12-3 or TRBV12-4, the J call TRBJ1-2; D gene unclear. The CDR3 covers 15 residues. The CDR3, as DNA: TGTGCCAGCAGTTCGAATCCGGGAAATAACTATGGCTACATCTTC. The encoded protein is CASSSNPGNNYGYIF.

By frequency in the sample, this clone is medium-sized. This chain joins TRBV6-1 and TRBJ1-1; weak D call: TRBD1 (5 bases). V lost 5 bases, J lost 1 base, and 8 bases lay in between. The CDR3 length is 13 residues. CDR1 is MNHNS, CDR2 SASEGT, per germline. Written as DNA, the CDR3 is TGTGCCAGCAGTTTAGGGGAGAACACTGAAGCTTTCTTT. This sequence encodes CASSLGENTEAFF.

This clone was recorded at least ten times. This chain connects TRBV7-9 to TRBJ2-6, with D perhaps TRBD1 or TRBD2 (6 bases each). There are 15 residues in the CDR3. V lost 5 bases to trimming and J lost 0 bases, with 8 bases between them. In germline, CDR1 is SEHNR, CDR2 FQNEAQ (reference sequence). The CDR3 DNA follows: TGTGCCAGCAGCGCGGGACACTCTGGGGCCAACGTCCTGACTTTC. It yields the protein CASSAGHSGANVLTF.

At least ten counts were recorded for this clone. This chain joins TRBV19 and TRBJ2-3; the match to TRBD2 covers 10 bases. Germline lookup yields CDR1 LNHDA and CDR2 SQIVND (reference sequence). The CDR3 is 15 amino acids. V gave up 2 bases and J gave up 2 bases; unmatched junction bases: 1. The CDR3 spells CASSILAGVTDTQYF. The CDR3 DNA reads TGTGCCAGTAGTATACTAGCGGGAGTCACAGATACGCAGTATTTT.

This clone came up a few times. Relative to the germline gene, one junction end is altered; a read error may explain this. The chain carries TRBV7-6 and TRBJ1-1; D is unresolved. This CDR3 is built from 12 residues. The germline CDR1 and CDR2 sequences are SGHVS and FNYEAQ. The CDR3 DNA sequence: TGTGCCAGCAATCCGCTGAACACGGAAGCTTTCTTT. Protein sequence: CASNPLNTEAFF.

This chain joins TRBV6-5 and TRBJ2-5; 9 bases are a match to TRBD2. The CDR3 sequence is 13 residues long. With V trimmed by 5 bases and J by 7 bases, 5 bases remained unmatched. Per the germline V gene, CDR1 is MNHEY and CDR2 is SVGAGI. The CDR3 sequence is CASSNKLAGTQYF. CDR3 sequence (DNA): TGTGCCAGCAGTAACAAACTAGCGGGGACCCAGTACTTC.

There are a few counts of this clone. This chain joins TRBV7-2 and TRBJ2-1; weak D call: TRBD2 (5 bases). Trimming cost V 4 bases and J 10 bases, with 11 bases left between them. The CDR3 is 12 amino acids. Germline lookup yields CDR1 SGHTA and CDR2 FQGNSA. The CDR3 region is CASSSYSGEQFF. The CDR3 nucleotides are TGTGCCAGCAGCTCCTACAGCGGAGAGCAGTTCTTC.

The gene calls are TRBV7-2 and TRBJ1-2; D perhaps matches TRBD1 (5 bases). Germline CDR1 is SGHTA and CDR2 is FQGNSA. V was pared by 5 bases and J by 1 base, with 11 bases between. The CDR3 totals 14 residues. CDR3 loop: CASSRDGNNYGYTF. CDR3 sequence (DNA): TGTGCCAGCAGCCGGGACGGGAATAACTATGGCTACACCTTC.

The genes are TRBV11-2 and TRBJ1-1; a weak D match, TRBD1 (6 bases). V was trimmed by 6 bases and J by 8 bases, leaving 19 bases between them. The CDR3 has 14 amino acids. From germline, CDR1 is SGHAT and CDR2 FQNNGV. The CDR3 region has the DNA TGTGCCAGCAGTCTAAGGCTACAGGGTGGCGAAGCTTTCTTT. Translating it yields CASSLRLQGGEAFF.

This chain uses TRBV10-2 with TRBJ1-4, with D unclear. The V end was cut by 3 bases, the J end by 8 bases, with 7 bases between. The CDR3 length is 12 residues. Germline assignment: CDR1 WSHSY and CDR2 SAAADI. As DNA, the CDR3 is TGCGCCAGCAGTGAAATGAGGGAAAAACTGTTTTTT. It is translated as CASSEMREKLFF.

This clone occurred many times. V usage is TRBV9 and J usage is TRBJ2-5; D gene uncertain. V shed 0 bases and J shed 1 base, with 4 bases lying between them. CDR3 length: 13 residues. The V gene's germline CDR1 is SGDLS and CDR2 YYNGEE. The CDR3 DNA is TGTGCCAGCAGCGTAGACAGCCAAGAGACCCAGTACTTC. This gives the protein CASSVDSQETQYF.

This clone was observed many times. This chain connects TRBV2 to TRBJ1-2; 9 bases fit TRBD1. Germline-derived CDR1 and CDR2 are SNHLY and FYNNEI. CDR3 length: 13 residues. V shed 8 bases and J 0 bases; nucleotides not matched to a gene: 1. In DNA, the CDR3 is TGTGCCAGCCGGGACAGGGCTAACTATGGCTACACCTTC. This sequence encodes CASRDRANYGYTF.

This clone was found many times. A much larger clonotype is one base distant, so this may be a read error. V gene TRBV20-1 combines with J gene TRBJ2-7, with a possible D match to TRBD1 (6 bases). Germline CDR1 DFQATT, CDR2 SNEGSKA (reference sequence). V lost 0 bases and J lost 5, with 17 bases in between. The length of the CDR3 is 15 residues. The CDR3 here is CSARDSRGVDHEQYF. The CDR3 bases are TGCAGTGCTAGAGATTCCAGGGGCGTCGATCACGAGCAGTACTTC.

The chain recombines TRBV5-1 with TRBJ1-2; perhaps TRBD1 as D (6 bases). Germline CDR1 is SGHRS and CDR2 is YFSETQ. This CDR3 is built from 15 residues. Trimming took off 7 bases at V and 7 bases at J, with 23 bases between the two ends. CDR3 sequence (DNA): TGCGCCAGCCGGGATGAAGATGGGGGCCAGTTTGGCTACACCTTC. This sequence encodes CASRDEDGGQFGYTF.

In its sample, this clone was seen a few times. Possible read error: a much larger clone is one base away. The chain joins TRBV6-2 or TRBV6-3 to TRBJ2-7; 9 bases align to TRBD1. CDR1 is MNHEY and CDR2 is SVGEGT in the germline V gene. Trimming took 4 bases from V and 10 from J; bases not matched to a gene: 8. The CDR3 sequence is 13 residues long. The CDR3 DNA reads as TGTGCCAGCAGTTTTGGGACAGGGTCCGATCAGTACTTC. Amino acids: CASSFGTGSDQYF.

This clone showed up many times. The chain employs TRBV25-1 and TRBJ2-2, with D possibly TRBD1 on 7 matching bases. This CDR3 spans 15 amino acids. V shed 1 base and J shed 7 bases, with 13 bases lying between them. Germline loops: CDR1 MGHDK, CDR2 SYGVNS. The CDR3 reads CASSELGRGDGELFF. The CDR3 bases are TGTGCCAGCAGTGAATTGGGCAGGGGGGACGGGGAGCTGTTTTTT. Looking up the rest from reference TRBV25-1 and TRBJ2-2 gives the full variable domain: EADIYQTPRYLVIGTGKKITLECSQTMGHDKMYWYQQDPGMELHLIHYSYGVNSTEKGDLSSESTVSRIRTEHFPLTLESARPSHTSQYLCASSELGRGDGELFFGEGSRLTVL.